The present TCR beta chain was sequenced within a study of blood T cell repertoires in COVID-19. Turning to the study itself: COVID-19 samples from acute and convalescent phases originated in the United States, Italy and Spain. Sample material is recorded as cDNA or gDNA derived from T cells, B-cell-depleted T cells, or PBMCs.

Per the original methods: Reference gene primer amplification in the assay estimated nucleated cell counts. The method was immunoSEQ multiplex PCR; TCRdb's version includes in-frame clones alone and lacks a portion of them. V and J calls and clone size are given by that table; D and trimming were obtained from the DNA. The sample includes approximately 70,000 clones, roughly nine tenths of them seen just once. The CDR3 runs 16 residues. V gave up 0 bases and J gave up 7 bases; unmatched junction bases: 8. Germline CDR1 reads LGHNA; CDR2 reads YSLEER. Material: peripheral blood. The V and J genes are TRBV4-3 and TRBJ2-1; 8 bases agree with TRBD2. The clonotype originates from a woman aged 18-29 years with acute or convalescent COVID-19. This chain's CDR3 is CASSQDWGTSRNEQFF. As DNA, the CDR3 is TGCGCCAGCAGCCAAGATTGGGGGACTAGTCGTAATGAGCAGTTCTTC.